These T cell receptor beta chains were read from a single sample in a study of blood T cells in healthy people across ages. From the 5' RACE reads, TCRdb called clonotypes with MiXCR, one entry per CDR3 protein. The sample holds roughly 1,000,000 distinct CDR3 sequences, 25% seen once. Another study also made use of these data, one on T cells of mothers and their children.

Source material: blood. These receptors all stem from a girl aged 2 to 9 in good health. Both conserved end residues are part of each CDR3. The D gene is left open where the match is weak. Only some rows state a clone size, as once, few, many or a class for expanded clones.

-,TRBV20-1,-,TRBJ2-6,TGCAGTGCTATGGACCCAGGGGTCCGTTCTGGGGCCAACGTCCTGACTTTC,CSAMDPGVRSGANVLTF
-,TRBV7-2,TRBD1,TRBJ2-7,TGTGCCAGCAGCTTAGATGGGACAGTCAAAGCCTACGAGCAGTACTTC,CASSLDGTVKAYEQYF
-,TRBV5-5,-,TRBJ2-1,TGTGCCAGCAGCCACATACTAGATCCCTACAATGAGCAGTTCTTC,CASSHILDPYNEQFF
-,TRBV9,-,TRBJ2-3,TGTGCCAGCAGCGTAGAGTGGGGGGCAGATACGCAGTATTTT,CASSVEWGADTQYF
-,TRBV7-3,TRBD1,TRBJ2-1,TGTGCCAGCAGCGGGGGGACAGGGCAGCTGCAGTTCTTC,CASSGGTGQLQFF
-,TRBV29-1,-,TRBJ2-5,TGCAGCGCTATAAAGATTGGAGAGCAGTACTTC,CSAIKIGEQYF
-,TRBV5-1,TRBD1,TRBJ1-2,TGCGCCAGCAGCTTTGGAGACAGGGGCTACTATGGCTACACCTTC,CASSFGDRGYYGYTF
-,TRBV6-5,TRBD1,TRBJ1-2,TGTGCCAGCAGTTACTCGGACAGGGTAGGGGGCTACACCTTC,CASSYSDRVGGYTF
-,TRBV3-1,-,TRBJ2-4,TGTGCCAGCAGCCACGGACAGGAGGGAAACATTCAGTACTTC,CASSHGQEGNIQYF
few,TRBV6-1,-,TRBJ2-4,TGTGCCAGCAGTGAAGGAGCCTTAGGCAAAAACATTCAGTACTTC,CASSEGALGKNIQYF
-,TRBV6-2/TRBV6-3,-,TRBJ2-2,TGTGCCAGCAGTTACTCAAGCGAGGCGGCCGGGGAGCTGTTTTTT,CASSYSSEAAGELFF
-,TRBV7-2,TRBD2,TRBJ2-5,TGTGCCAGCAGCCACACAGCGGGAGGGCCGTACTTC,CASSHTAGGPYF
few,TRBV4-2,TRBD2,TRBJ2-3,TGTGCCAGCAGCCACGGGACTAGCGGGGCAGATACGCAGTATTTT,CASSHGTSGADTQYF
few,TRBV27,TRBD1,TRBJ1-2,TGTGCCAGCAGCCAGATGTGGACAGGCGGGGGCTACACCTTC,CASSQMWTGGGYTF
-,TRBV7-9,-,TRBJ1-3,TGTGCCAGCAGCTCAAACCCGGACAGCGGAAACACCATATATTTT,CASSSNPDSGNTIYF
-,TRBV29-1,-,TRBJ2-2,TGCAGCGTTGAACCCCCCACCGGGGAGCTGTTTTTT,CSVEPPTGELFF